This is a list of T cell receptor beta chains from one sample in a study of shared clonotypes between healthy human individuals. Data came from immunoSEQ multiplex PCR; TCRdb stores just in-frame clones and leaves some out. The data hold 2 million to 2.5 million clones, with 92% observed a single time. Specimen: naive CD4+ T cells from PBMCs. Source of these receptors: a man between 18 and 29 years old in good health. Some clones in this sample may be carry-over from other donors' samples. Each CDR3 is given with its conserved first and last residue. Fields, in order: clone size, J gene, D gene, V gene, CDR3 protein, CDR3 DNA. D genes are given only for firm matches. A row's size may be missing; if present it is once, few, many or a size class.

size: -; J: TRBJ1-2; D: -; V: TRBV7-2; CDR3: CASSFRDNYGYTF; DNA: TGTGCCAGCAGCTTCCGGGACAACTATGGCTACACCTTC
size: -; J: TRBJ2-1; D: TRBD2; V: TRBV10-2; CDR3: CASSQGLAGGFLDEQFF; DNA: TGCGCCAGCAGCCAGGGACTAGCGGGAGGGTTTTTGGATGAGCAGTTCTTC
size: -; J: TRBJ1-5; D: -; V: TRBV6-5; CDR3: CASRGSGNQPQHF; DNA: TGTGCCAGCAGGGGGTCCGGCAATCAGCCCCAGCATTTT
size: -; J: TRBJ2-1; D: TRBD1; V: TRBV7-9; CDR3: CASSPGTGSIYNEQFF; DNA: TGTGCCAGCAGCCCCGGGACAGGGAGTATTTACAATGAGCAGTTCTTC
size: -; J: TRBJ2-5; D: TRBD1; V: TRBV5-1; CDR3: CASSLTGTGEETQYF; DNA: TGCGCCAGCAGCCTGACAGGGACAGGGGAAGAGACCCAGTACTTC
size: once; J: TRBJ2-5; D: -; V: TRBV15; CDR3: CATSRRVGEAEETQYF; DNA: TGTGCCACCAGCCGCCGCGTCGGGGAGGCCGAAGAGACCCAGTACTTC
size: -; J: TRBJ2-7; D: -; V: TRBV5-5; CDR3: CASSFGSQSSYEQYF; DNA: TGTGCCAGCAGCTTCGGGTCGCAGAGCTCCTACGAGCAGTACTTC
size: -; J: TRBJ2-7; D: -; V: TRBV9; CDR3: CASSVGMGTYEQYF; DNA: TGTGCCAGCAGCGTAGGGATGGGGACCTACGAGCAGTACTTC
size: -; J: TRBJ2-3; D: TRBD2; V: TRBV28; CDR3: CASSSSGRGADTQYF; DNA: TGTGCCAGCAGTTCTAGCGGGAGAGGGGCAGATACGCAGTATTTT
size: -; J: TRBJ1-3; D: -; V: TRBV29-1; CDR3: CSVEQPGNTIYF; DNA: TGCAGCGTTGAACAGCCTGGAAACACCATATATTTT
size: -; J: TRBJ2-7; D: TRBD2; V: TRBV18; CDR3: CASSPPGRLAGGNEQYF; DNA: TGTGCCAGCTCCCCCCCGGGTCGGCTAGCGGGAGGGAACGAGCAGTACTTC
size: -; J: TRBJ1-2; D: TRBD1; V: TRBV25-1; CDR3: CASSAQGQGYYGYTF; DNA: TGTGCCAGCAGTGCCCAAGGACAGGGATACTATGGCTACACCTTC
size: few; J: TRBJ1-1; D: TRBD1; V: TRBV5-1; CDR3: CASSVRDRITEAFF; DNA: TGCGCCAGCAGCGTCCGGGACAGGATCACTGAAGCTTTCTTT
size: -; J: TRBJ1-3; D: -; V: TRBV6-5; CDR3: CASRLGELIYF; DNA: TGTGCCAGCAGACTCGGGGAGCTCATATATTTT
size: -; J: TRBJ2-7; D: TRBD1; V: TRBV4-2; CDR3: CASSQSGGKPYEQYF; DNA: TGTGCCAGCAGCCAATCAGGGGGAAAGCCCTACGAGCAGTACTTC
size: -; J: TRBJ2-7; D: -; V: TRBV13; CDR3: CASSLGLINYEQYF; DNA: TGTGCCAGCAGCTTGGGACTTATTAACTACGAGCAGTACTTC
size: -; J: TRBJ1-2; D: TRBD1; V: TRBV19; CDR3: CASKDRTYGYTF; DNA: TGTGCCAGTAAGGACAGGACCTATGGCTACACCTTC
size: -; J: TRBJ2-7; D: -; V: TRBV5-1; CDR3: CASSSGTVDYEQYF; DNA: TGCGCCAGCAGTTCCGGGACGGTTGACTACGAGCAGTACTTC
size: once; J: TRBJ2-1; D: -; V: TRBV19; CDR3: CASSMLRSSSDEQFF; DNA: TGTGCCAGTAGTATGCTCAGGAGTAGCTCAGATGAGCAGTTCTTC
size: -; J: TRBJ2-5; D: TRBD1; V: TRBV7-8; CDR3: CASSSNTGVQYF; DNA: TGTGCCAGCAGCTCAAATACAGGGGTCCAGTACTTC
size: -; J: TRBJ2-7; D: -; V: TRBV6-5; CDR3: CASSYRPGISYEQYF; DNA: TGTGCCAGCAGTTACCGCCCGGGGATCTCCTACGAGCAGTACTTC
size: -; J: TRBJ1-1; D: TRBD1; V: TRBV4-2; CDR3: CASSQDSSSSGGIAEAFF; DNA: TGTGCCAGCAGCCAAGATTCCTCCTCTTCAGGGGGGATCGCTGAAGCTTTCTTT
size: -; J: TRBJ2-4; D: -; V: TRBV6-1; CDR3: CASSEGNIQYF; DNA: TGTGCCAGCAGTGAAGGGAACATTCAGTACTTC
size: once; J: TRBJ1-3; D: -; V: TRBV7-3; CDR3: CASSLFGQTGNTIYF; DNA: TGTGCCAGCAGCTTATTCGGGCAGACGGGAAACACCATATATTTT
size: once; J: TRBJ2-1; D: -; V: TRBV19; CDR3: CASSPLRARRGEQFF; DNA: TGTGCCAGTAGTCCCTTGAGGGCAAGGAGAGGTGAGCAGTTCTTC
size: -; J: TRBJ2-1; D: TRBD1; V: TRBV5-1; CDR3: CASVAGTGTYNEQFF; DNA: TGCGCCAGCGTTGCCGGGACAGGGACCTACAATGAGCAGTTCTTC
size: -; J: TRBJ2-7; D: TRBD1; V: TRBV18; CDR3: CASSPGQSYEQYF; DNA: TGTGCCAGCTCACCGGGACAGTCTTACGAGCAGTACTTC
size: once; J: TRBJ2-2; D: -; V: TRBV29-1; CDR3: CSVVGSRNTGELFF; DNA: TGCAGCGTTGTGGGGAGCAGGAACACCGGGGAGCTGTTTTTT
size: -; J: TRBJ1-2; D: TRBD1; V: TRBV28; CDR3: CASSPAGVGGFSGYTF; DNA: TGTGCCAGCAGTCCTGCAGGGGTAGGGGGCTTCAGCGGCTACACCTTC
size: -; J: TRBJ2-3; D: -; V: TRBV6-1; CDR3: CASSVMAQSTDTQYF; DNA: TGTGCCAGCAGTGTAATGGCACAGAGCACAGATACGCAGTATTTT
size: -; J: TRBJ2-1; D: TRBD2; V: TRBV7-9; CDR3: CASSSGLAGVGEQFF; DNA: TGTGCCAGCAGCTCGGGACTAGCGGGAGTGGGTGAGCAGTTCTTC
size: -; J: TRBJ2-1; D: -; V: TRBV7-3; CDR3: CASSLRGDNEQFF; DNA: TGTGCCAGCAGCTTACGAGGGGACAATGAGCAGTTCTTC
size: -; J: TRBJ2-7; D: TRBD1; V: TRBV7-2; CDR3: CASSLDSTGGYEQYF; DNA: TGTGCCAGCAGCTTAGATAGTACAGGGGGCTACGAGCAGTACTTC
size: -; J: TRBJ2-2; D: -; V: TRBV19; CDR3: CASSIWANTGELFF; DNA: TGTGCCAGTAGTATCTGGGCCAACACCGGGGAGCTGTTTTTT
size: -; J: TRBJ2-7; D: -; V: TRBV27; CDR3: CASSLRYSGTFSYEQYF; DNA: TGTGCCAGCAGCCTGAGGTATTCCGGGACTTTCTCCTACGAGCAGTACTTC
size: -; J: TRBJ2-2; D: -; V: TRBV5-1; CDR3: CASSFMSPGELFF; DNA: TGCGCCAGCAGCTTTATGTCGCCCGGGGAGCTGTTTTTT
size: -; J: TRBJ2-7; D: -; V: TRBV10-3; CDR3: CAISEVRGRSYEQYF; DNA: TGTGCCATCAGTGAGGTACGGGGGAGATCCTACGAGCAGTACTTC
size: -; J: TRBJ1-1; D: -; V: TRBV19; CDR3: CASSTGTANTEAFF; DNA: TGTGCCAGTAGTACGGGGACGGCGAACACTGAAGCTTTCTTT
size: -; J: TRBJ2-1; D: TRBD2; V: TRBV7-9; CDR3: CASSLAPGVAGGQFF; DNA: TGTGCCAGCAGCTTAGCCCCCGGGGTAGCGGGAGGTCAGTTCTTC
size: -; J: TRBJ2-1; D: TRBD2; V: TRBV5-6; CDR3: CASSLGLAGENEQFF; DNA: TGTGCCAGCAGCTTGGGACTAGCGGGAGAAAATGAGCAGTTCTTC
size: -; J: TRBJ1-1; D: -; V: TRBV5-1; CDR3: CASTEGPSNTEAFF; DNA: TGCGCCAGCACTGAGGGTCCGAGTAACACTGAAGCTTTCTTT
size: -; J: TRBJ2-7; D: -; V: TRBV5-1; CDR3: CASSFAKEGGEQYF; DNA: TGCGCCAGCAGCTTCGCCAAAGAAGGGGGCGAGCAGTACTTC
size: -; J: TRBJ2-5; D: -; V: TRBV29-1; CDR3: CSVYRPAETQYF; DNA: TGCAGCGTTTACCGACCCGCGGAGACCCAGTACTTC
size: -; J: TRBJ2-5; D: TRBD2; V: TRBV19; CDR3: CASSIGGLAAQETQYF; DNA: TGTGCCAGTAGTATAGGCGGACTAGCGGCCCAAGAGACCCAGTACTTC
size: once; J: TRBJ2-7; D: TRBD2; V: TRBV27; CDR3: CASSLFSGTSSLHEQYF; DNA: TGTGCCAGCAGTTTATTTTCCGGGACTAGCTCTCTCCACGAGCAGTACTTC
size: -; J: TRBJ1-4; D: -; V: TRBV5-1; CDR3: CASSLGYVGQGLEKLFF; DNA: TGCGCCAGCAGCTTGGGGTATGTCGGGCAGGGGCTCGAAAAACTGTTTTTT
size: -; J: TRBJ1-3; D: -; V: TRBV18; CDR3: CASSPLEGSGNTIYF; DNA: TGTGCCAGCTCACCACTGGAGGGCTCTGGAAACACCATATATTTT
size: -; J: TRBJ1-2; D: TRBD1; V: TRBV5-1; CDR3: CASSYQTGGGYGYTF; DNA: TGCGCCAGCAGCTATCAGACAGGGGGCGGCTATGGCTACACCTTC
size: -; J: TRBJ2-2; D: -; V: TRBV7-8; CDR3: CASSLFTGELFF; DNA: TGTGCCAGCAGCTTATTCACCGGGGAGCTGTTTTTT
size: -; J: TRBJ1-5; D: -; V: TRBV5-1; CDR3: CASSLGTEQPQHF; DNA: TGCGCCAGCAGCTTGGGGACTGAACAGCCCCAGCATTTT
size: -; J: TRBJ2-1; D: TRBD2; V: TRBV19; CDR3: CASSRNTGTSGPAEQFF; DNA: TGTGCCAGTAGTAGAAATACCGGGACTAGCGGACCCGCTGAGCAGTTCTTC